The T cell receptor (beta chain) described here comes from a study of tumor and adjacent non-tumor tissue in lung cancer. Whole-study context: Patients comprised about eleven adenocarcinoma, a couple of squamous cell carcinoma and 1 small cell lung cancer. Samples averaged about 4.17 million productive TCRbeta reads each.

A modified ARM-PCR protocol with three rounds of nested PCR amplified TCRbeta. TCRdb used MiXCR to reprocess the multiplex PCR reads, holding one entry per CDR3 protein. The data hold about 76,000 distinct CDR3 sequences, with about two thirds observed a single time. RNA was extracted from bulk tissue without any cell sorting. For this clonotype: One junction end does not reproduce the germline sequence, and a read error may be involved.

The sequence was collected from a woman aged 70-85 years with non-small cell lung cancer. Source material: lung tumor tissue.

In DNA form, the CDR3 reads TGTGTCAGCAGTCATTCGGGAGTTGGCTATTGCTACAGCTTC. This gives the protein CVSSHSGVGYCYSF. The chain links TRBV11-1 to TRBJ1-2; unclear D gene. Per germline, CDR1 SGHAT and CDR2 FQDESV (reference sequence). The CDR3 covers 14 residues.